This note documents a single TCR beta chain sequence. This sample is drawn from a study of blood T cell repertoires in COVID-19. Only in-frame clones appear in the TCRdb table, and some are missing; sequencing was by immunoSEQ multiplex PCR. The data hold around 150,000 clones, with 88% observed a single time. Per the germline V gene, CDR1 is SEHNR and CDR2 is FQNEAQ (reference sequence). This CDR3 spans 16 amino acids. Trimming at V came to 7 bases and at J to 3 bases, leaving 9 bases not matched to a gene. This TCR was sampled from a woman aged 50 to 60 who had recovered from COVID-19. The chain is built from TRBV7-9 and TRBJ1-1; 12 bases are a match to TRBD1. The sequenced sample consisted of PBMCs or T cells enriched from blood (not recorded which). The CDR3 nucleotides are TGTGCCAGCACCGCGGGACAGGGGGCTGAGGACACTGAAGCTTTCTTT. Translating gives CASTAGQGAEDTEAFF.